This TCR beta chain appears in the sequencing data of a study of OX40 agonist ivuxolimab in advanced cancers. The wider study: Age averaged around 58 years (range about 23 to 80), and 80% to 90% were male. One hepatocellular carcinoma and two cutaneous melanoma patients partially responded.

The study's findings and limits: Expanded clones were, on average, more numerous among CD8+ T cells than CD4+.

The assay was immunoSEQ multiplex PCR, and TCRdb's table has in-frame clones only and misses some. The sample has approximately 60,000 clones, about 80% seen once. V shed 6 bases and J 1 base; nucleotides not matched to a gene: 1. CDR3 size: 13 residues. The germline CDR1 and CDR2 sequences are LNHDA and SQIVND (reference sequence). This clone was counted a single time. Its specificity is not known. Sequences were derived from CD4+ or CD8+ T cells sorted from blood, sampled in a trial of the OX40 agonist ivuxolimab. This chain connects TRBV19 to TRBJ2-5; 8 nucleotides agree with TRBD1. The receptor's source is an adult with an advanced solid tumor such as melanoma, head and neck, liver or kidney cancer. The CDR3 DNA is TGTGCCAGTAGAGGACAGGGCCAAGAGACCCAGTACTTC. Amino acid sequence: CASRGQGQETQYF.